Below, 7 T cell receptor beta chains from the same sample are listed, as sequenced in a study of blood T cells in healthy people across ages (dated by TCRdb to the mid-2010s). Library creation used 5' RACE. The second PCR ran for roughly 7 to 12 cycles and used a J-beta primer mix along with a sample-barcoded 5' primer. TCRdb took the public reads, trimmed them with fastp at Q25, ran MiXCR for clone calling and kept in-frame beta chains. CDR3 protein sequences are deduplicated, and each keeps its most common genes and DNA. The sample includes 1,800,000 or so distinct CDR3 sequences, with roughly two fifths observed a single time. In total, the top ten clones hold about 21% of the sample. The specimen sequenced was blood. These receptors originate from a human donor in good health.

The chain couples TRBV11-2 to TRBJ1-2, with 7 bases aligning to TRBD1. This CDR3 has 16 residues. The germline V gene has CDR1 SGHAT and CDR2 FQNNGV. V trimming: 0 bases; J trimming: 4 bases; junction bases outside the gene matches: 8. In DNA, the CDR3 is TGTGCCAGCAGCTTAGATGCTGGGACAGTTTCCTATGGCTACACCTTC. The encoded protein is CASSLDAGTVSYGYTF.

This clonotype has just a few counts. The CDR3 nucleotides read TGTGCCAGCAGCCGAGACAGGCGGTCCTATGAGCAGTTCTTC. Translation gives CASSRDRRSYEQFF. The J gene is TRBJ2-1, the V gene TRBV7-9, with a possible D match to TRBD1 (6 bases). The germline V gene encodes CDR1 SEHNR and CDR2 FQNEAQ (reference sequence). The CDR3 runs 14 residues. Trimming removed 5 bases from V and 8 bases from J, with 16 bases in between. The full variable domain, its missing parts supplied by reference TRBV7-9 and TRBJ2-1, is DTGVSQNPRHKITKRGQNVTFRCDPISEHNRLYWYRQTLGQGPEFLTYFQNEAQLEKSRLLSDRFSAERPKGSFSTLEIQRTEQGDSAMYLCASSRDRRSYEQFFGPGTRLTVL.

V usage is TRBV15 and J usage is TRBJ1-6; D unresolved. This CDR3 spans 13 amino acids. In germline, CDR1 is LNHNV, CDR2 YYDKDF (reference sequence). V was clipped by 5 bases and J by 6 bases, with 8 bases between them. The CDR3 region is CATSRLINSPLHF. The CDR3 bases are TGTGCCACCAGCCGACTGATTAATTCACCCCTCCACTTT.

The V gene is TRBV6-5, the J gene TRBJ1-5; unclear D gene. The germline V gene encodes CDR1 MNHEY and CDR2 SVGAGI. This CDR3 is 15 amino acids long. The V end was cut by 0 bases, the J end by 3 bases, with 9 bases between. In DNA, the CDR3 is TGTGCCAGCAGTTACTCGTCCGGGGACAATCAGCCCCAGCATTTT. This sequence encodes CASSYSSGDNQPQHF.

The chain employs TRBV6-2 or TRBV6-3 and TRBJ1-5; D is undetermined. Trimming stripped 10 bases from V and 4 bases from J, with 17 bases between. This CDR3 region has 14 residues. The germline CDR1 and CDR2 sequences are MNHEY and SVGEGT. As DNA, the CDR3 is TGTGCCACCGTGTCGAGGGTGATTAATCAGCCCCAGCATTTT. Translating it yields CATVSRVINQPQHF.

The chain uses TRBV29-1 and TRBJ1-1, with D unresolved. The CDR3 consists of 13 residues. The germline gives CDR1 SQVTM, CDR2 ANQGSEA. V was pared by 7 bases and J by 2 bases, with 14 bases between. Written as DNA, the CDR3 is TGCAGCGCAGAGACAATCATTAACACTGAAGCTTTCTTT. Residues: CSAETIINTEAFF.

The chain has TRBV7-2 and TRBJ1-1, with 7 bases that match TRBD1. CDR1 and CDR2 from the germline V gene are SGHTA and FQGNSA. V was pared by 6 bases and J by 3 bases, with 10 bases of the junction left unmatched. This CDR3 spans 15 amino acids. CDR3 bases: TGTGCCAGCAGACAACGACAGGGTACGCACACTGAAGCTTTCTTT. This gives the protein CASRQRQGTHTEAFF.